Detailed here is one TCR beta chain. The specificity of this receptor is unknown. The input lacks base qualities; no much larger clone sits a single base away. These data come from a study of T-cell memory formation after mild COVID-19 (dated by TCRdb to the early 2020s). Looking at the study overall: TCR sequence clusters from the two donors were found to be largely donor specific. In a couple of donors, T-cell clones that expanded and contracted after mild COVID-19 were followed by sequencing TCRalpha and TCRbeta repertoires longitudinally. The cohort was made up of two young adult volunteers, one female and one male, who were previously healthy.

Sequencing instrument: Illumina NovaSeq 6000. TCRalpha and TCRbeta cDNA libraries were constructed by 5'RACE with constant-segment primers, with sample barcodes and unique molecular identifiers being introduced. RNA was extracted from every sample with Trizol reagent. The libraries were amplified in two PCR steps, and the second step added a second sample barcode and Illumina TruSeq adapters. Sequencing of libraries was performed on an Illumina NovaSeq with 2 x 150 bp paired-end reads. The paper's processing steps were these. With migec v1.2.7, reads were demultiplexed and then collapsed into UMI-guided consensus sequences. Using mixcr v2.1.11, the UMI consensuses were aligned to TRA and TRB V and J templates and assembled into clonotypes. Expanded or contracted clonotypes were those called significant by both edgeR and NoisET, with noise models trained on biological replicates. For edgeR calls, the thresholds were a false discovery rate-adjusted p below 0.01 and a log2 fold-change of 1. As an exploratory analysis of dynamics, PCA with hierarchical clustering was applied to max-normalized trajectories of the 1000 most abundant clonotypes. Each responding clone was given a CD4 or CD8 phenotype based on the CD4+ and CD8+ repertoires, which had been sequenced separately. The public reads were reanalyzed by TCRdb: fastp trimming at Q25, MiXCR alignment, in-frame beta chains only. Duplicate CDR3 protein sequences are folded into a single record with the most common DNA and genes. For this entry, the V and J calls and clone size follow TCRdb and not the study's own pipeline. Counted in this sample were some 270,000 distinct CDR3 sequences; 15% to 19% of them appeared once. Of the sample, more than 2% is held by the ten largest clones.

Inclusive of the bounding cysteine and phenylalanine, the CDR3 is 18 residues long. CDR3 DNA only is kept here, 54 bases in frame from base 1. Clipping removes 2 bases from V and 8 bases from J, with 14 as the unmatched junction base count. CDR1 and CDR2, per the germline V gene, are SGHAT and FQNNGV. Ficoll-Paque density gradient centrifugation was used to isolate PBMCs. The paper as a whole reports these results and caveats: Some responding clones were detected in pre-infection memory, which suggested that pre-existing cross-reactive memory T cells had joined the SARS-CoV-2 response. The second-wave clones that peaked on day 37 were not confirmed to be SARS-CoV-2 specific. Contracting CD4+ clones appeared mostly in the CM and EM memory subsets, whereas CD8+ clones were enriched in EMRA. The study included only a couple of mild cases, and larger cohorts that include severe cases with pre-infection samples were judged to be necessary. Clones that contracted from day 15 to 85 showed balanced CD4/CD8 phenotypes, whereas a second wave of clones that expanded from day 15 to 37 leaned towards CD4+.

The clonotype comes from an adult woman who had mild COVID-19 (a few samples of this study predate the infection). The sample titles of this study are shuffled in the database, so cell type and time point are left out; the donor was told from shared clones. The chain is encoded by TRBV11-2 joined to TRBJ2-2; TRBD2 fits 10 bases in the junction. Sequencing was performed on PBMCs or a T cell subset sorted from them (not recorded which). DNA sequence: TGTGCCAGCAGCTTATCCTTCAAGCGGGGGGGGACGCCTGGGGAGCTGTTTTTT. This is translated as CASSLSFKRGGTPGELFF.